This TCR beta chain was recovered during a study of T-cell memory formation after mild COVID-19. Overall study findings and caveats: Memory from before infection featured some responding clones, which suggests cross-reactive memory joined.

To note about this clonotype: Its antigen is undetermined.

This CDR3 has 15 residues. V lost 2 bases and J lost 2; bases outside the gene matches: 6. The germline gives CDR1 KGHSH, CDR2 LQKENI. UMIs and sample barcodes were carried by the TCR alpha and TCR beta cDNA libraries that 5'RACE produced using constant-segment primers. TCRdb reanalysed the 5' RACE reads using MiXCR and keeps one entry per CDR3 protein. The sample consists of about 430,000 distinct CDR3 sequences, roughly 26% of them appearing once. This TCR derives from an adult woman who had mild COVID-19 (a few samples of this study predate the infection). Cell type and time point are not known. The sequenced material came from PBMCs or a T cell subset sorted from them (not recorded which). This chain uses TRBV18 with TRBJ2-7; TRBD2 agrees at 7 bases. This CDR3 reads CASSPAGGTAYEQYF. The CDR3 DNA sequence: TGTGCCAGCTCACCAGCCGGGGGGACCGCCTACGAGCAGTACTTC.